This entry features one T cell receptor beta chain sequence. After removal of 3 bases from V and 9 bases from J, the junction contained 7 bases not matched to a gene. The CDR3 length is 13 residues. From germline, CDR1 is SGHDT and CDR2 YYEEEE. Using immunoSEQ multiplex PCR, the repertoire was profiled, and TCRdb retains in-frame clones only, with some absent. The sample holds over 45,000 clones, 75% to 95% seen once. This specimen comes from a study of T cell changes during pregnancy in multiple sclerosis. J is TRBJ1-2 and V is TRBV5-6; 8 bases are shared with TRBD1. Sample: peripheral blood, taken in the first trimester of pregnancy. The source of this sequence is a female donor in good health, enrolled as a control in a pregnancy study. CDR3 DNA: TGTGCCAGCAGCTCCGGACAGGGCTTTAGCTACACCTTC. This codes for CASSSGQGFSYTF.